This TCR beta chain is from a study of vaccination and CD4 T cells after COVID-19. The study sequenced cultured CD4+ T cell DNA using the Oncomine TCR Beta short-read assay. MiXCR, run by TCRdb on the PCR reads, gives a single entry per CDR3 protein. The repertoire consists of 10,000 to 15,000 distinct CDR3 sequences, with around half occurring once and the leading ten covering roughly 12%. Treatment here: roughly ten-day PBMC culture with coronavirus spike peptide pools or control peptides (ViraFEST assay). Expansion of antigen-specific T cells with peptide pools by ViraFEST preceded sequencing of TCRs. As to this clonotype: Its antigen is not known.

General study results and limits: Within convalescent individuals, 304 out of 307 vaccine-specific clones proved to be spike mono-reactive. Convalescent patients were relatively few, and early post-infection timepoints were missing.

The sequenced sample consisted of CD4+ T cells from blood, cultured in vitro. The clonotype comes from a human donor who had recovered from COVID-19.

The CDR3 DNA reads as TGTGCCAGCAGCACGGGGGGTAGCTATGGCTACACCTTC. Its translation: CASSTGGSYGYTF. V gene TRBV12-3 or TRBV12-4 combines with J gene TRBJ1-2; a possible D gene is TRBD1 (5 bases). Trimming removed 6 bases at V and 4 bases at J, with 12 bases between. CDR3 size: 13 residues.